This section outlines one TCR beta chain sequence together with its context. It lacks a known antigen. The sample is drawn from a study of CXCR3-negative and CXCR3-positive naive CD8 T cells (dated by TCRdb to between 2018 and 2020). For context, the study as a whole: In total, 130 million to 150 million TRB reads were obtained, which works out to roughly 1.5 +/- 0.3 million reads per library. Diversity and physicochemical repertoire analyses covered about a dozen donors pooled from two independent experiments. TRBV-TRBJ cluster analysis included naive subsets from a handful of donors and memory cells from 3 donors. What the authors observed across the whole study: Similar TRBV-TRBJ usage was shown by naive CXCR3-negative and CXCR3-positive cells from the same donor, whereas distinct patterns were shown by memory cells. CXCR3 expression partially decreased after cryopreservation, so most assays used freshly isolated PBMCs. Both naive subsets had comparably high repertoire diversity, while memory CD8+ T cells had much lower repertoire diversity. TRB CDR3s from CXCR3-positive naive cells showed higher hydrophobicity (lower Kidera factor 4), lower energy, and higher strength and volume indices than CXCR3-negative naive cells. Surface CD5, linked to self-reactivity in mice, was comparable between naive subsets; TCR interaction strength was therefore also inferred from TRB CDR3 physicochemical properties.

Sequencing instrument: NextSeq 550. The Human TCR Profiling Kit (MiLaboratory) was used to make UMI-labeled 5' RACE TRB cDNA libraries. The full amount of extracted RNA was used for cDNA synthesis, and the full amount of resulting cDNA was used for PCR amplification. Libraries were prepared in parallel using an identical number of PCR cycles. In the authors' own workflow: With a requirement of at least two reads per UMI, MIGEC and MiXCR extracted about 50,000 +/- 10,000 unique UMI-labeled TRB cDNA molecules per library. On average, each library contained roughly 40,000 +/- 10,000 functional in-frame TRB CDR3 nucleotide clonotypes without stop codons. Diversity metrics, including normalized Shannon-Wiener and Chao1, were computed in VDJtools after downsampling to 5000 UMI-labeled TRB molecules per sample. Clonotype-size-weighted physicochemical properties of the central five CDR3 residues (interaction energy, strength, volume and Kidera factor 4) were computed in VDJtools. Reads reprocessed by TCRdb are summarized as one entry per CDR3 protein sequence, and DNA is absent. These V and J calls derive from TCRdb rather than the authors' analysis. The sample has 75,000 to 100,000 distinct CDR3 sequences on record. Jointly, the top ten make up roughly 0.8% of the sample.

The germline V gene (reference sequence) sets CDR1 to SEHNR and CDR2 to FQNEAQ. From the cysteine up to the phenylalanine, the CDR3 has a length of 13 residues. The nucleotide record is missing. For every CD8+ T cell subset, approximately 300,000 cells were flow-sorted straight into RLT lysis buffer, and each subset was sorted in triplicate. Naive CD8+ T cells were defined stringently as CD45RO-CCR7+CD27+CD95- to exclude memory contaminants. Peripheral blood mononuclear cells were isolated from buffy coats using standard density gradient centrifugation. A FACSAria III was used to flow-sort naive CXCR3-negative and CXCR3-positive CD8+ T cells. An RNeasy Mini Kit was used to extract total RNA from the sorted cells.

This sequence uses TRBV7-9 and TRBJ2-5. Sequenced material: naive CXCR3+ CD8+ T cells from blood. Read against the paper, the sample's cell subset or site label means: CD45RO-CCR7+CD27+CD95- naive CD8+ T cells expressing CXCR3 (TNR3+). This TCR was sampled from a human donor in good health. Some clones in this sample may be carry-over from other donors' samples. The CDR3 corresponds to CASSQTLKETQYF. Extended through the reference TRBV7-9 and TRBJ2-5 proteins, this CDR3 yields the full variable domain: DTGVSQNPRHKITKRGQNVTFRCDPISEHNRLYWYRQTLGQGPEFLTYFQNEAQLEKSRLLSDRFSAERPKGSFSTLEIQRTEQGDSAMYLCASSQTLKETQYFGPGTRLLVL.